The 25 T cell receptor beta chains given below trace back to one sample, sequenced in a study of post-analysis software for immune sequencing data. Their antigens are not known. Overall study results and limits: When patients were compared with controls, about five TRBV segments were more frequent, TRBV5-6, TRBV5-1 and TRBV20-1 among them.

Sequencing libraries made from TCR beta cDNA carried unique molecular identifiers. TCRdb analysed the PCR reads with MiXCR anew, one entry per CDR3 protein. The sample carries 450,000 or so distinct CDR3 sequences, roughly 46% recorded once. The sample comprised blood. These receptors all stem from a girl between 10 and 17 years old with multiple sclerosis.

This clonotype has only a few counts. V usage is TRBV20-1 and J usage is TRBJ1-1, with D uncertain. This CDR3 comprises 12 residues. Per the germline V gene, CDR1 is DFQATT and CDR2 is SNEGSKA (reference sequence). V lost 6 bases and J 2 bases, leaving 10 bases between the germline ends. The CDR3 loop reads CSAPRLNTEAFF. CDR3 DNA sequence: TGCAGTGCCCCCAGGCTTAACACTGAAGCTTTCTTT.

A few counts support this clonotype. This chain joins TRBV20-1 and TRBJ2-5, with TRBD2 identical over 11 bases. Germline CDR1 reads DFQATT; CDR2 reads SNEGSKA (reference sequence). V lost 5 bases, J lost 11 bases, and 16 bases stayed unmatched. CDR3 length: 15 residues. The CDR3 DNA follows: TGCAGTGCTCATGGACGACTAGCGGGGTACAATGAGCAGTACTTC. Protein product: CSAHGRLAGYNEQYF.

This chain uses TRBV3-1 with TRBJ1-5; D is unresolved. The germline V gene has CDR1 LGHDT and CDR2 YNNKEL (reference sequence). Trimming took 4 bases from V and 0 from J, leaving 10 bases between them. This CDR3 contains 15 residues. The CDR3 spells CASSRAGNSNQPQHF. The CDR3 DNA reads as TGTGCCAGCAGCCGGGCGGGGAATAGCAATCAGCCCCAGCATTTT.

There are a few counts of this clonotype. The gene calls are TRBV7-3 and TRBJ2-5; D call uncertain. Germline lookup yields CDR1 SGHTA and CDR2 FQGTGA. The CDR3 runs 14 residues. Trimming left V 5 bases short and J 1 base short, with 11 bases between. In DNA form, the CDR3 reads TGTGCCAGCAGCGAGACATACACCCAAGAGACCCAGTACTTC. Residues: CASSETYTQETQYF.

The CDR3 sequence: CASSDRGASYNEQYF. CDR3 in DNA: TGTGCCAGCAGTGATCGGGGAGCATCCTACAATGAGCAGTACTTC. This sequence joins TRBV25-1 and TRBJ2-1; perhaps TRBD2 as D (5 bases). The J call may not be correct, given that the DNA end is closer to TRBJ2-7. Germline V lookup: CDR1 MGHDK, CDR2 SYGVNS. The CDR3 contains 15 residues.

The rearrangement joins TRBV14 to TRBJ1-2, with 8 bases aligning to TRBD1. The CDR3 loop spans 14 amino acids. Germline V gives CDR1 SGHDN, CDR2 FVKESK. V shed 5 bases, J shed 4 bases, and the junction held 6 bases outside the gene matches. The CDR3 here is CASSSDRGPYGYTF. DNA of the CDR3: TGTGCCAGCAGCAGCGACAGGGGACCCTATGGCTACACCTTC.

The chain joins TRBV7-3 to TRBJ2-1; the D is unclear. This CDR3 is built from 14 residues. V lost 4 bases and J lost 4, with 11 bases in between. Germline V gene sequence: CDR1 SGHTA, CDR2 FQGTGA. CDR3 nucleotide sequence: TGTGCCAGCAGCTCTAACCAAAATTACAATGAGCAGTTCTTC. Its translation: CASSSNQNYNEQFF.

This clonotype was found a few times. Written as DNA, the CDR3 is TGCAGTGCTGACATACGGGGCAATCAGCCCCAGCATTTT. Translated: CSADIRGNQPQHF. This sequence joins TRBV20-1 and TRBJ1-5; D gene ambiguous. Deletions cut 5 bases from V and 2 bases from J, with 10 bases between. The CDR3 is made up of 13 amino acids. Germline loops: CDR1 DFQATT, CDR2 SNEGSKA (reference sequence).

There are a few counts of this clonotype. The J gene is TRBJ2-7, the V gene TRBV5-1, with a tentative D call TRBD2 (6 bases). The germline CDR1 and CDR2 sequences are SGHRS and YFSETQ. V lost 1 base, J lost 1 base, and 9 bases lay in between. This CDR3 has 14 residues. CDR3 nucleotide sequence: TGCGCCAGCAGCTTGATCGGGAGTTCCTACGAGCAGTACTTC. The encoded protein is CASSLIGSSYEQYF.

The chain couples TRBV7-2 to TRBJ2-7; the match to TRBD2 covers 8 bases. CDR1 is SGHTA and CDR2 is FQGNSA in the germline V gene. CDR3 length equals 15 residues. With 3 bases clipped from V and 3 bases from J, the junction kept 7 bases outside the gene matches. This chain's CDR3 is CASSFGTRGFYEQYF. The CDR3 nucleotides read TGTGCCAGCAGCTTTGGGACTAGAGGATTCTACGAGCAGTACTTC.

V gene TRBV28 combines with J gene TRBJ1-5, with D perhaps TRBD1 (5 bases). Germline V lookup: CDR1 MDHEN, CDR2 SYDVKM. The CDR3 is 15 residues long. Trimming took 5 bases from V and 2 from J, leaving 13 bases between them. CDR3: CASSPQGLGNQPQHF. CDR3 DNA: TGTGCCAGCAGTCCCCAGGGTTTGGGCAATCAGCCCCAGCATTTT. The full variable domain, completed using reference TRBV28 and TRBJ1-5, is DVKVTQSSRYLVKRTGEKVFLECVQDMDHENMFWYRQDPGLGLRLIYFSYDVKMKEKGDIPEGYSVSREKKERFSLILESASTNQTSMYLCASSPQGLGNQPQHFGDGTRLSIL.

This clonotype has just a few counts. The rearrangement joins TRBV7-3 to TRBJ1-2; D unresolved. From germline, CDR1 is SGHTA and CDR2 FQGTGA. Trimming shortened V by 5 bases and J by 6 bases, and 19 bases separated the two germline ends. The CDR3 extends over 15 amino acids. The CDR3 DNA sequence: TGTGCCAGCAGCCCAACCCCGCGGCTGGGAGATGGCTACACCTTC. Its protein is CASSPTPRLGDGYTF. Looking up the rest from reference TRBV7-3 and TRBJ1-2 gives the full variable domain: GAGVSQTPSNKVTEKGKYVELRCDPISGHTALYWYRQSLGQGPEFLIYFQGTGAADDSGLPNDRFFAVRPEGSVSTLKIQRTERGDSAVYLCASSPTPRLGDGYTFGSGTRLTVV.

The chain has TRBV5-1 and TRBJ2-7; 7 bases are a match to TRBD1. Trimming took 0 bases from V and 2 from J; bases not matched to a gene: 8. The CDR3 has 16 residues. In germline, CDR1 is SGHRS, CDR2 YFSETQ. The CDR3, as DNA: TGCGCCAGCAGCTTGGCCGAGACAGGGCCCCCCTACGAGCAGTACTTC. It yields the protein CASSLAETGPPYEQYF.

V usage is TRBV13 and J usage is TRBJ2-5, with 13 nucleotides matching TRBD2. The germline V gene encodes CDR1 PRHDT and CDR2 FYEKMQ (reference sequence). The J segment lost 5 bases and the V segment lost 5 bases, leaving 11 bases of the junction unmatched. The CDR3 consists of 17 residues. The CDR3 DNA reads TGTGCCAGCAGCCGCGGGACTAGCGGGGAAAAGGGGGAGACCCAGTACTTC. The encoded protein is CASSRGTSGEKGETQYF.

This sequence joins TRBV5-1 and TRBJ2-5; 11 positions match TRBD2. From germline, CDR1 is SGHRS and CDR2 YFSETQ. The V gene end was trimmed by 4 bases and the J gene end by 4 bases; junction bases not matched to a gene: 9. This CDR3 comprises 16 residues. The CDR3, as DNA: TGCGCCAGCAGCCCAGGTAGCGGGAGGGCCCTAGAGACCCAGTACTTC. It encodes CASSPGSGRALETQYF.

The table lists this clonotype with a count of one. The rearrangement joins TRBV4-1 to TRBJ2-7; 7 bases map to TRBD2. The closer fit of TRBJ2-4 to the DNA end suggests the J call may be wrong. The CDR3 covers 17 residues. CDR1 and CDR2 (germline): MGHRA, YSYEKL. The CDR3 coding sequence is TGCGCCAGCAGCCAACCTGGGGCGGGAGCAAGCAAAAACATTCAGTACTTC. It specifies CASSQPGAGASKNIQYF.

The rearrangement uses TRBV27 and TRBJ2-1; 10 bases agree with TRBD2. Germline assignment: CDR1 MNHEY and CDR2 SMNVEV (reference sequence). Germline trimming cut 8 bases from V and 3 bases from J; bases unmatched to any gene: 4. CDR3 size: 14 residues. DNA of the CDR3: TGTGCCAGCTTTAGCGGGAGGAACTACAATGAGCAGTTCTTC. Its translation is CASFSGRNYNEQFF.

This clonotype was counted between two and nine times. This CDR3 reads CASSLVQSYEQYF. The CDR3 DNA sequence: TGTGCCAGCAGCTTGGTGCAGAGCTACGAGCAGTACTTC. This chain connects TRBV5-6 to TRBJ2-7; D gene unclear. V lost 0 bases to trimming and J lost 3 bases, with 7 bases between them. CDR1 is SGHDT and CDR2 is YYEEEE in the germline V gene. The CDR3 is 13 amino acids.

A note on this clonotype: Mismatch with germline at one junction end may stem from a read error. The chain joins TRBV4-1 to TRBJ2-7; tentative D call: TRBD2 (5 bases). This CDR3 region has 16 residues. The germline CDR1 and CDR2 sequences are MGHRA and YSYEKL. CDR3 in DNA: TGCGCCGGCAGCCAAGAGGCCCTAGCCCTAGCCTACGAGCAGTACTTC. It yields the protein CAGSQEALALAYEQYF.

With regard to this clonotype: A read error may account for a junction end that differs from germline. V gene TRBV3-1 combines with J gene TRBJ2-1, with a possible D match to TRBD1 (5 bases). The CDR3 covers 14 residues. Germline assignment: CDR1 LGHDT and CDR2 YNNKEL (reference sequence). The CDR3 loop is CAGSQGSYYNEQFF. CDR3 in DNA: TGTGCCGGCAGCCAGGGCTCTTATTACAATGAGCAGTTCTTC.

As for this clonotype: One junction end does not reproduce the germline sequence, and a read error may be involved. J is TRBJ2-3 and V is TRBV12-3 or TRBV12-4; D assignment may be TRBD1 or TRBD2 (6 bases each). The CDR3 runs 15 residues. The CDR3 nucleotides read TGTGCCAGCAGTTTAGAGGGGACGGGGGCAGATGCGCAGTATTTT. Its translation is CASSLEGTGADAQYF.

The gene calls are TRBV9 and TRBJ2-1; D may be TRBD1 or TRBD2 (5 bases each). Germline CDR1 and CDR2: SGDLS and YYNGEE. Trimming shortened V by 4 bases and J by 5 bases, and 16 bases separated the two germline ends. The CDR3 contains 15 residues. The CDR3 loop reads CASSPQGAGDNEQFF. As DNA, the CDR3 is TGTGCCAGCAGCCCACAAGGGGCCGGGGACAATGAGCAGTTCTTC.

This rearrangement joins TRBV20-1 to TRBJ2-4; D perhaps matches TRBD2 (6 bases). This CDR3 is built from 13 residues. With 0 bases removed from V and 7 bases from J, the gap between germline ends came to 10 bases. CDR1 is DFQATT, CDR2 SNEGSKA, per germline (reference sequence). The CDR3 coding sequence is TGCAGTGCTAGAGATGGGAGGTGGAACATTCAGTACTTC. Translation: CSARDGRWNIQYF.

The chain carries TRBV29-1 and TRBJ2-7; a weak D match, TRBD1 (6 bases). The germline V gene has CDR1 SQVTM and CDR2 ANQGSEA. The CDR3 is 14 residues long. V gave up 4 bases and J gave up 0 bases, with 13 bases separating them. The CDR3 region has the DNA TGCAGCGTTGCCCCACGACAGGCCTCCTACGAGCAGTACTTC. This gives the protein CSVAPRQASYEQYF.

The rearrangement uses TRBV27 and TRBJ2-1; 12 nucleotides align to TRBD2. The germline V gene encodes CDR1 MNHEY and CDR2 SMNVEV (reference sequence). V lost 5 bases to trimming and J lost 3 bases; unmatched junction nucleotides: 11. There are 18 residues in the CDR3. The CDR3 bases are TGTGCCAGCAGTCCACGGACTAGCGGGGCTAGGGGCTACAATGAGCAGTTCTTC. This encodes CASSPRTSGARGYNEQFF.